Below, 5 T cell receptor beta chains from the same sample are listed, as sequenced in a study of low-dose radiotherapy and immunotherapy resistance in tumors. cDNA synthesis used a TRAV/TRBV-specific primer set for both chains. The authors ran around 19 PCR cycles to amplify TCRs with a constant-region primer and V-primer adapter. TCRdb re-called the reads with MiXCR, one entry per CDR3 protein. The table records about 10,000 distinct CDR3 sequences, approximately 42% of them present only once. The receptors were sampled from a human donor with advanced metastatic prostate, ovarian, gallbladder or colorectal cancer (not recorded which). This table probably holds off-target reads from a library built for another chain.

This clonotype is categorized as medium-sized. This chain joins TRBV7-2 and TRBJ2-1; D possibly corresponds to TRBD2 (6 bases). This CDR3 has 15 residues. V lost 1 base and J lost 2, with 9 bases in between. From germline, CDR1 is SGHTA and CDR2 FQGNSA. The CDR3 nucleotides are TGTGCCAGCAGCTTAGGTCGGGAGACCTACAATGAGCAGTTCTTC. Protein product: CASSLGRETYNEQFF.

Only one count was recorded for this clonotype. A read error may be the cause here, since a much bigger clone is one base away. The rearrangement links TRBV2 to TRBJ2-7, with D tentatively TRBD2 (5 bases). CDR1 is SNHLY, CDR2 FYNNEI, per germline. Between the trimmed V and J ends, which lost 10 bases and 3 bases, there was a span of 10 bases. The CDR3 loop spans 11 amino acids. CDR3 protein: CATGTIYEQYF. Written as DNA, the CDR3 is TGTGCCACGGGAACTATCTACGAGCAGTACTTC.

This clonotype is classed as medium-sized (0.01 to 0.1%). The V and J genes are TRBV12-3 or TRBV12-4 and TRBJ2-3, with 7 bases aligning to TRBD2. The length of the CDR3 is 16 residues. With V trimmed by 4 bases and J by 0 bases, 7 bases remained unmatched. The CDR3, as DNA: TGTGCCAGCAGTTCACGACTAGCAGCTAGCACAGATACGCAGTATTTT. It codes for CASSSRLAASTDTQYF.

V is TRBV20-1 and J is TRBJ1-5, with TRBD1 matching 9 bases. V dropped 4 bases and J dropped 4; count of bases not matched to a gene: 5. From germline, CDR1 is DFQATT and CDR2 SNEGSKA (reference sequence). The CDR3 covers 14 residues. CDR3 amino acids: CSAIQGAENQPQHF. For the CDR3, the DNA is TGCAGTGCTATACAGGGGGCGGAGAATCAGCCCCAGCATTTT.

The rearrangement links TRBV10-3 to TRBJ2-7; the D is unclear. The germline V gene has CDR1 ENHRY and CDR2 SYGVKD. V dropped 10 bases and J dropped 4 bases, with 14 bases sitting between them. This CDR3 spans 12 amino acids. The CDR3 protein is CATEDRTYEQYF. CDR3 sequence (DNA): TGTGCCACCGAGGACCGCACTTACGAGCAGTACTTC.